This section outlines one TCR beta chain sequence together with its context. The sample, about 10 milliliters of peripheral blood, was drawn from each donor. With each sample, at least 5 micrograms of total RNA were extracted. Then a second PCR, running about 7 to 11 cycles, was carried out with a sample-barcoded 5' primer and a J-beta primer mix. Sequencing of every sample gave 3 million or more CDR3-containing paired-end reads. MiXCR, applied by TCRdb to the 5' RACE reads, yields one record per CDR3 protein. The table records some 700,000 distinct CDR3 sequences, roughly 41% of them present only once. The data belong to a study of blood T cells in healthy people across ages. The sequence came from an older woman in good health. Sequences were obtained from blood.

The CDR3 sequence: CASSVGPLDYQETQYF. CDR3 DNA: TGTGCCAGCAGCGTAGGACCCCTCGACTACCAAGAGACCCAGTACTTC. The chain joins TRBV9 to TRBJ2-5, with unresolved D. V lost 0 bases and J lost 0, with 12 bases in between. Germline-derived CDR1 and CDR2 are SGDLS and YYNGEE. The length of the CDR3 is 16 residues.